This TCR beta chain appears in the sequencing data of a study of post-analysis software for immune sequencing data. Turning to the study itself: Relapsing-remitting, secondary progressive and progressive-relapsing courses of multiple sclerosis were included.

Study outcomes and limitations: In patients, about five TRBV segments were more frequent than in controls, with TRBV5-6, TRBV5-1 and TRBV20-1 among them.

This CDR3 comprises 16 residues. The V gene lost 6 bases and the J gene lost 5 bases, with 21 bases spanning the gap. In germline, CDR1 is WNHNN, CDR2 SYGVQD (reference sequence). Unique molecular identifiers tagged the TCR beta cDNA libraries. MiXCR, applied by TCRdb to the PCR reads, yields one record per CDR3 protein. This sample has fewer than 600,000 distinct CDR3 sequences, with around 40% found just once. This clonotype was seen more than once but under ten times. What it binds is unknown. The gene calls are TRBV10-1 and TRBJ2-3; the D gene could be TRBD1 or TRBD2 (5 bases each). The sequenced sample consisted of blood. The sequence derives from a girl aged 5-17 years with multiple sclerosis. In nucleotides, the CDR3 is TGCGCCAGCAGCTCGGGACGGGCCTCGGTGGGAGATACGCAGTATTTT. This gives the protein CASSSGRASVGDTQYF.